Each of the 3 T cell receptor beta chains below was sequenced from the same sample in a study of blood T cell dynamics during melanoma immunotherapy. The repertoire was sequenced with immunoSEQ multiplex PCR; TCRdb's copy has only in-frame clones and lacks some. Of some 9,800 clones in the sample, around 86% were seen once. As for time point: pre-treatment baseline. Sequenced here: blood, sampled from a patient treated with checkpoint blockade. The receptors come from a human donor with melanoma.

CDR3 in DNA: TGTGCCAGCAGTGACGCGGTCTTTCCCTACGAGCAGTACTTC. Translated, it gives CASSDAVFPYEQYF. This rearrangement joins TRBV25-1 to TRBJ2-7; D is unresolved. V was cut by 3 bases and J by 2 bases, with 11 bases left in between. Germline CDR1 MGHDK, CDR2 SYGVNS. This CDR3 spans 14 amino acids.

The rearrangement links TRBV28 to TRBJ2-1; TRBD2 matches 15 bases. The CDR3 totals 20 residues. J was trimmed by 1 base and V by 4 bases; bases with no gene match: 11. Per germline, CDR1 MDHEN and CDR2 SYDVKM. Here the CDR3 DNA reads TGTGCCAGCAGTTCACCGAATCCGGGACTAGCGGGAGGTTCCTACAATGAGCAGTTCTTC. Encoded protein: CASSSPNPGLAGGSYNEQFF.

The table lists this clone with a count of one. V gene TRBV10-3 combines with J gene TRBJ1-5, with D maybe TRBD1 (6 bases). CDR1 ENHRY and CDR2 SYGVKD come from the germline V gene. V shed 2 bases and J shed 3 bases, with 8 bases lying between them. The CDR3 has 14 residues. The CDR3 DNA is TGTGCCATCAGTGAGAGGACAGACAATCAGCCCCAGCATTTT. It is translated as CAISERTDNQPQHF.